This T cell receptor (beta chain) was retrieved from a study of T cell responses to AZD1222 COVID-19 vaccine. This CDR3 spans 14 amino acids. V lost 4 bases and J 3 bases, leaving 13 bases between the germline ends. Germline V gene data show CDR1 as SGHKS and CDR2 as YYEKEE (reference sequence). Details on this clone: What it binds is not known.

This table comes from immunoSEQ multiplex PCR, and its TCRdb copy is limited to in-frame clones, with some not included. The profile covers some 250,000 clones, with around 93% appearing a single time and around 0.5% taken by the ten largest. General study points: Within unmutated variant regions lay the reported targets of nearly half of spike-specific TCRs.

This chain links TRBV5-5 with TRBJ1-1, with D perhaps TRBD1 (6 bases). The source material was peripheral blood, sampled 28 days after the second AZD1222 dose. The receptor comes from an adult who received the AZD1222 COVID-19 vaccine. CDR3 nucleotides: TGTGCCAGCAGCATACAGGGTTCCCACACTGAAGCTTTCTTT. Its protein product is CASSIQGSHTEAFF.